This T cell receptor (beta chain) was documented in a study of beta chain features in type 1 diabetes. Whole-study findings and limits: Among type 1 diabetes patients, VDJ junctions had fewer insertions and more deletions. TCRB CDR3 length was moderately but significantly reduced in all four CD4+ subsets of Type 1 diabetes patients.

V was pared by 4 bases and J by 2 bases, with 4 bases between. Germline V CDR1 and CDR2: SGHRS, YFSETQ. This CDR3 has 12 amino acids. This clone was counted between two and nine times. Its antigen is unidentified. Expressed TCRB transcripts were sequenced after all isolated RNA was converted to cDNA. The assay was immunoSEQ multiplex PCR, and TCRdb's table has in-frame clones only and misses some. The table records 230,000 or so clones, around 16% of them present only once. The sample taken for sequencing was naive CD4+ T cells from blood. V usage is TRBV5-1 and J usage is TRBJ2-1; D is undetermined. This clonotype originated in a young man with type 1 diabetes. CDR3 region: CASSTTYNEQFF. Written as DNA, the CDR3 is TGCGCCAGCAGCACGACCTACAATGAGCAGTTCTTC.